Following are 17 T cell receptor beta chains from one sample sequenced in a study of T cell responses to AZD1222 COVID-19 vaccine. The repertoire was sequenced with immunoSEQ multiplex PCR; TCRdb's copy has only in-frame clones and lacks some. The sample lists 75,000 to 95,000 clones, 85% to 95% occurring once. Specimen: peripheral blood, collected 28 days after the second AZD1222 dose. The receptor source for this set is an adult who received the AZD1222 COVID-19 vaccine.

This chain uses TRBV5-6 with TRBJ1-2, with TRBD1 as a possible D gene (6 bases). The V and J ends lost 4 bases and 4 bases respectively, with 17 bases between them. The CDR3 loop spans 15 amino acids. Germline values: CDR1 SGHDT, CDR2 YYEEEE. The CDR3 protein is CASSAPGGPSYGYTF. CDR3 coding DNA: TGTGCCAGCAGCGCCCCGGGGGGGCCGAGCTATGGCTACACCTTC.

The DNA for the CDR3 is TGTGCCACCAGTGATTGGGACAGACGTAACACTGAAGCTTTCTTT. Translating gives CATSDWDRRNTEAFF. The V call is TRBV24-1, the J call TRBJ1-1; 7 bases line up with TRBD1. From germline, CDR1 is KGHDR and CDR2 SFDVKD. CDR3 size: 15 residues. The V gene end was trimmed by 2 bases and the J gene end by 2 bases; junction bases not matched to a gene: 4.

Turning to this clone: The junction does not match germline at one end; this may be a read error. V is TRBV7-7 and J is TRBJ2-7; D ambiguous. Germline CDR1 is SSHAT and CDR2 is FNYEAQ (reference sequence). This CDR3 contains 13 residues. For the CDR3, the DNA is TGTGCTAGCAGCTACCGGGCTGACTACGAGCAGTACTTC. It yields the protein CASSYRADYEQYF.

The V and J genes are TRBV5-4 and TRBJ2-2; D is possibly TRBD2 (5 bases). With 4 bases removed from V and 3 bases from J, the gap between germline ends came to 10 bases. The germline V gene has CDR1 SGHNT and CDR2 YYREEE (reference sequence). This CDR3 contains 14 residues. CDR3 sequence reads: CASSLAGDTGELFF. The CDR3 region has the DNA TGTGCCAGCAGCCTAGCTGGAGACACCGGGGAGCTGTTTTTT. Based on the CDR3 plus reference TRBV5-4 and TRBJ2-2, the full variable domain is ETGVTQSPTHLIKTRGQQVTLRCSSQSGHNTVSWYQQALGQGPQFIFQYYREEENGRGNFPPRFSGLQFPNYSSELNVNALELDDSALYLCASSLAGDTGELFFGEGSRLTVL.

The chain couples TRBV27 to TRBJ1-3; 8 bases align to TRBD1. After removal of 4 bases from V and 4 bases from J, the junction contained 6 bases not matched to a gene. Germline V lookup: CDR1 MNHEY, CDR2 SMNVEV (reference sequence). The CDR3 covers 15 residues. The CDR3 bases are TGTGCCAGCAGTTCCCTCAGGGGGCGCGGAAACACCATATATTTT. Translating gives CASSSLRGRGNTIYF.

The gene calls are TRBV5-5 and TRBJ1-6, with a weak D call TRBD1 (6 bases). CDR1 is SGHKS and CDR2 is YYEKEE in the germline V gene (reference sequence). V lost 0 bases and J lost 10, with 17 bases in between. There are 16 residues in the CDR3. The CDR3 nucleotides read TGTGCCAGCAGCTTGGCGCAGGGGCTACGAGGGTCACCCCTCCACTTT. This codes for CASSLAQGLRGSPLHF.

In this sample, this clone turned up once. The V call is TRBV15, the J call TRBJ2-2; perhaps TRBD2 as D (5 bases). V was cut by 1 base and J by 1 base, with 10 bases left in between. The germline gives CDR1 LNHNV, CDR2 YYDKDF (reference sequence). This CDR3 is built from 16 residues. CDR3 nucleotide sequence: TGTGCCACCAGCAGAGCCGCTAGCAAGAACACCGGGGAGCTGTTTTTT. This sequence encodes CATSRAASKNTGELFF. Combining the CDR3 with reference TRBV15 and TRBJ2-2 gives the whole variable domain DAMVIQNPRYQVTQFGKPVTLSCSQTLNHNVMYWYQQKSSQAPKLLFHYYDKDFNNEADTPDNFQSRRPNTSFCFLDIRSPGLGDTAMYLCATSRAASKNTGELFFGEGSRLTVL.

The J gene is TRBJ1-2, the V gene TRBV12-3 or TRBV12-4, with TRBD1 matching over 7 bases. The CDR3 has 13 residues. V shed 5 bases and J 4 bases; nucleotides not matched to a gene: 4. This chain's CDR3 is CASSQGGSYGYTF. The CDR3 region has the DNA TGTGCCAGCAGTCAGGGGGGTTCCTATGGCTACACCTTC.

The chain joins TRBV5-4 to TRBJ1-1; D is possibly TRBD1 (6 bases). From germline, CDR1 is SGHNT and CDR2 YYREEE (reference sequence). The CDR3 has 13 amino acids. V was shortened by 6 bases and J by 5 bases, with 14 bases between the two germline ends. CDR3 DNA: TGTGCCAGCAAGCAGGGGCCTAGAACTGAAGCTTTCTTT. This gives the protein CASKQGPRTEAFF. Variable domain in full (rest from reference TRBV5-4 and TRBJ1-1): ETGVTQSPTHLIKTRGQQVTLRCSSQSGHNTVSWYQQALGQGPQFIFQYYREEENGRGNFPPRFSGLQFPNYSSELNVNALELDDSALYLCASKQGPRTEAFFGQGTRLTVV.

The rearrangement links TRBV6-5 to TRBJ1-1; TRBD1 matches 8 bases. This CDR3 spans 16 amino acids. Germline lookup yields CDR1 MNHEY and CDR2 SVGAGI. Trimming took 0 bases from V and 1 from J; bases not matched to a gene: 4. The CDR3 is CASSYSWTGRNTEAFF. DNA of the CDR3: TGTGCCAGCAGTTACTCGTGGACAGGGAGGAACACTGAAGCTTTCTTT.

V usage is TRBV19 and J usage is TRBJ2-6; D unresolved. Germline-derived CDR1 and CDR2 are LNHDA and SQIVND (reference sequence). The V end lost 9 bases, the J end lost 2 bases, and 8 bases lay between the germline ends. This CDR3 region has 13 residues. The CDR3 is CASRMTGANVLTF. Here the CDR3 DNA reads TGTGCCAGCCGTATGACTGGGGCCAACGTCCTGACTTTC.

The chain carries TRBV7-9 and TRBJ1-1, with 11 bases lining up with TRBD1. V shed 1 base and J 0 bases; nucleotides not matched to a gene: 7. The CDR3 length is 18 residues. Germline CDR1 reads SEHNR; CDR2 reads FQNEAQ (reference sequence). This chain's CDR3 is CASSLVVGTGGLNTEAFF. CDR3 DNA sequence: TGTGCCAGCAGCTTAGTAGTTGGGACAGGGGGGCTGAACACTGAAGCTTTCTTT.

The chain links TRBV30 to TRBJ1-1; no firm D call. The CDR3 is made up of 13 amino acids. V lost 3 bases, J lost 0 bases, and 8 bases lay in between. Germline V CDR1 and CDR2: GTSNPN, SVGIG (reference sequence). CDR3 in amino acids: CAWRIEMNTEAFF. In DNA, the CDR3 is TGTGCCTGGAGGATCGAGATGAACACTGAAGCTTTCTTT.

J is TRBJ1-5 and V is TRBV5-5, with D tentatively TRBD1 (6 bases). V lost 5 bases to trimming and J lost 6 bases, with 12 bases between them. Germline V CDR1 and CDR2: SGHKS, YYEKEE (reference sequence). The CDR3 has 13 residues. For the CDR3, the DNA is TGTGCCAGCAGTAGCACAGGGACTCAGCCCCAGCATTTT. Protein product: CASSSTGTQPQHF.

Only one count was recorded for this clone. This chain connects TRBV7-9 to TRBJ1-1; 9 bases fit TRBD1. Losses at the gene ends were 0 bases for V and 4 bases for J; bases not matched to a gene: 9. Germline V CDR1 and CDR2: SEHNR, FQNEAQ (reference sequence). The length of the CDR3 is 17 residues. Here the CDR3 reads CASSLALSLDRGTEAFF. The CDR3 DNA reads TGTGCCAGCAGCTTAGCCCTATCCCTGGACAGGGGCACTGAAGCTTTCTTT.

The chain links TRBV5-6 to TRBJ2-7, with unresolved D. Trimming removed 2 bases at V and 0 bases at J, with 9 bases between. There are 14 residues in the CDR3. Germline CDR1 reads SGHDT; CDR2 reads YYEEEE. The CDR3 region has the DNA TGTGCCAGCAGCTTTGCCCGATACTCCTACGAGCAGTACTTC. Its translation: CASSFARYSYEQYF.

This rearrangement joins TRBV5-1 to TRBJ2-1; 12 bases match TRBD2. The V gene's germline CDR1 is SGHRS and CDR2 YFSETQ. CDR3 length: 14 amino acids. V lost 6 bases and J lost 5; bases outside the gene matches: 3. DNA of the CDR3: TGCGCCAGCACGTGGACTAGCGGGAACAATGAGCAGTTCTTC. Its protein is CASTWTSGNNEQFF.